One and the same sample provided the 11 T cell receptor beta chains below, sequenced in a study of ipilimumab plus nivolumab after autologous stem cell transplantation. Assay used: immunoSEQ multiplex PCR; TCRdb lists only in-frame clones, some missing. The table has 15,000 to 20,000 clones, roughly four fifths seen once. The sequenced sample was PBMCs, obtained in a trial of ipilimumab plus nivolumab as post-transplant consolidation. The receptor set was obtained from a male donor with diffuse large B-cell lymphoma.

The chain is built from TRBV23-1 and TRBJ1-2; possibly TRBD1 for D (5 bases). TRBV23-1 belongs to the ORF category, with a function that is uncertain. CDR3 length equals 14 residues. Trimming left V 1 base short and J 7 bases short, with 13 bases between. The CDR3 bases are TGCGCCAGCAGTCAATGGGGGTATTCGCGTGGCTACACCTTC. Its translation: CASSQWGYSRGYTF.

This chain uses TRBV6-1 with TRBJ1-1; TRBD1 matches 7 bases. The V gene's germline CDR1 is MNHNS and CDR2 SASEGT. V lost 7 bases and J lost 3; bases outside the gene matches: 5. There are 13 residues in the CDR3. CDR3 nucleotides: TGTGCCAGCACTCCGGGGACAGACACTGAAGCTTTCTTT. Translating gives CASTPGTDTEAFF.

In this sample, this clone turned up once. The gene calls are TRBV4-2 and TRBJ1-3; D remains ambiguous. Germline V gives CDR1 LGHNA, CDR2 YNFKEQ. V was shortened by 0 bases and J by 4 bases, with 16 bases between the two germline ends. This CDR3 is built from 17 residues. In nucleotides, the CDR3 is TGTGCCAGCAGCCAAGATAAGCTAACGGGTCCCGGAAACACCATATATTTT. Its protein product is CASSQDKLTGPGNTIYF.

The rearrangement joins TRBV9 to TRBJ1-2; D call uncertain. Germline CDR1 SGDLS, CDR2 YYNGEE. Trimming stripped 3 bases from V and 0 bases from J, with 12 bases between. The CDR3 covers 15 residues. The CDR3 protein is CASSARLEANYGYTF. CDR3 sequence (DNA): TGTGCCAGCAGCGCCAGGTTAGAAGCTAACTATGGCTACACCTTC.

The V call is TRBV5-4, the J call TRBJ1-1, with 8 bases identical to TRBD1. CDR1 and CDR2 from the germline V gene are SGHNT and YYREEE (reference sequence). V was clipped by 4 bases and J by 3 bases; unmatched bases: 5. The CDR3 extends over 14 amino acids. CDR3 region: CASSPDRADTEAFF. In nucleotides, the CDR3 is TGTGCCAGCAGCCCGGACAGGGCGGACACTGAAGCTTTCTTT.

The chain uses TRBV7-9 and TRBJ1-1, with D possibly TRBD1 on 5 matching bases. The germline gives CDR1 SEHNR, CDR2 FQNEAQ (reference sequence). V was cut by 3 bases and J by 1 base, with 6 bases left in between. This CDR3 is 13 amino acids long. The CDR3 spells CASSFGGNTEAFF. The DNA for the CDR3 is TGTGCCAGCAGCTTTGGGGGGAACACTGAAGCTTTCTTT.

The genes are TRBV30 and TRBJ1-3; D is unresolved. V shed 4 bases and J shed 0 bases, with 10 bases lying between them. In germline, CDR1 is GTSNPN, CDR2 SVGIG (reference sequence). This CDR3 has 14 amino acids. CDR3 protein: CAWNGFFSGNTIYF. DNA for the CDR3: TGTGCCTGGAATGGATTCTTCTCTGGAAACACCATATATTTT.

The chain is built from TRBV27 and TRBJ2-3; 10 nucleotides line up with TRBD2. The germline gives CDR1 MNHEY, CDR2 SMNVEV (reference sequence). The ends lost 7 bases at V and 5 bases at J; junction bases unmatched: 9. The CDR3 is 15 residues long. CDR3 nucleotides: TGTGCCAGCAAGATAGCGGGGGGCCGCGAAGATACGCAGTATTTT. Its protein is CASKIAGGREDTQYF.

The V gene is TRBV4-2, the J gene TRBJ1-1; TRBD1 agrees at 10 bases. The CDR3 has 16 amino acids. Germline trimming cut 4 bases from V and 1 base from J; bases unmatched to any gene: 6. Germline V gives CDR1 LGHNA, CDR2 YNFKEQ. CDR3 nucleotides: TGTGCCAGCAGCCCGACAGGGGGCGGTGAGAACACTGAAGCTTTCTTT. Amino acid sequence: CASSPTGGGENTEAFF.

V and J are TRBV10-3 and TRBJ2-3; 7 nucleotides line up with TRBD2. The CDR3 extends over 16 amino acids. Germline CDR1 is ENHRY and CDR2 is SYGVKD. Trimming cost V 4 bases and J 1 base; bases outside gene matches: 8. This CDR3 reads CAISARTRGGTDTQYF. As DNA, the CDR3 is TGTGCCATCAGTGCCAGGACCCGGGGGGGCACAGATACGCAGTATTTT.

This chain connects TRBV4-2 to TRBJ2-2; possible D gene TRBD2, 7 bases. Germline assignment: CDR1 LGHNA and CDR2 YNFKEQ. V was shortened by 1 base and J by 6 bases, with 15 bases between the two germline ends. The CDR3 covers 16 residues. The CDR3: CASSQVFGGPAGELFF. Written as DNA, the CDR3 is TGTGCCAGCAGCCAAGTCTTCGGGGGGCCCGCCGGGGAGCTGTTTTTT.